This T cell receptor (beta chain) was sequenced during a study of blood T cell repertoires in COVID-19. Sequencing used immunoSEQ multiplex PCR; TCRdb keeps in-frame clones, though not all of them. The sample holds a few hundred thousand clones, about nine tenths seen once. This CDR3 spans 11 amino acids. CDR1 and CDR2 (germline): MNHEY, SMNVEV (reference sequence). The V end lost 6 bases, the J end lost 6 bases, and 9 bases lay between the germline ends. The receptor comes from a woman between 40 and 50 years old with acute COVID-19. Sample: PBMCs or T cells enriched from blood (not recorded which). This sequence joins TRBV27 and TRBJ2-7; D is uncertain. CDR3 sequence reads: CASSSPFEQYF. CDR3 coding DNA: TGTGCCAGCAGCTCCCCCTTCGAGCAGTACTTC.